This TCR beta chain was identified during a study of healthy donors' naive CD4 and CD8 T cells. TCR libraries were built from approximately 0.55 ug of total RNA by linear amplification. TCRdb processed the reads anew with MiXCR; each CDR3 protein has one entry. The table shows about 180,000 distinct CDR3 sequences, with 65% to 80% occurring only once. Naive T cells were sorted: CD4+CD8-CD45RO-CD45RA+ for CD4+, CD8+CD4-CD45RA+CD27bright for CD8+. Study conclusions and caveats: Homeostatic proliferation of naive T cells was not examined as a bias source.

Comments on this clonotype: Its antigen is undetermined.

Input material: naive CD4+ and CD8+ T cells sorted from blood, pooled from several donors. The clonotype was recovered from a pool of human donors in good health; the sample pools cells from several healthy donors.

The DNA for the CDR3 is TGTGCCAGCAGTTTCTCCTCAGGGTATAATTCACCCCTCCACTTT. Amino acids: CASSFSSGYNSPLHF. This chain joins TRBV27 and TRBJ1-6, with D possibly matching TRBD1 (5 bases). V was clipped by 3 bases and J by 4 bases, with 10 bases between them. Germline CDR1 and CDR2: MNHEY and SMNVEV (reference sequence). The CDR3 is 15 residues long.